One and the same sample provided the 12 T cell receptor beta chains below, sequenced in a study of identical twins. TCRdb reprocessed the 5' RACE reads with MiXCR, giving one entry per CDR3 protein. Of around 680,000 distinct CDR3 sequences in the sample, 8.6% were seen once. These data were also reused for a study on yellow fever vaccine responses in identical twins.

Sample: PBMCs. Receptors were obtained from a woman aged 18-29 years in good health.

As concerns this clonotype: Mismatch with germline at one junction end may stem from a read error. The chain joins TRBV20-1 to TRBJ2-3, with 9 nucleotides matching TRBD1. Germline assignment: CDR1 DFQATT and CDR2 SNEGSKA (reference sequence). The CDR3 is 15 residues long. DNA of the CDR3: TGCAGTGCTGGAGACAGGACAGGGGTCACAGATACGCAGTATTTT. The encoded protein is CSAGDRTGVTDTQYF.

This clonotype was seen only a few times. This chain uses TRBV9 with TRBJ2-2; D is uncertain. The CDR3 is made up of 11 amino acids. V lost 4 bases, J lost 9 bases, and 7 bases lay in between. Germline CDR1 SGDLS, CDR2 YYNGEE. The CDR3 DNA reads TGTGCCAGCAGCCGGAATTGGGAGCTGTTTTTT. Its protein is CASSRNWELFF.

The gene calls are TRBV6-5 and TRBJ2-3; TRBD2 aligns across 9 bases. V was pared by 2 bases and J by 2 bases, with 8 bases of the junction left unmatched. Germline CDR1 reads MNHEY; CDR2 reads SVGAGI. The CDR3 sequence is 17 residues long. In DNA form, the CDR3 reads TGTGCCAGCAGTTACGTTGGCGGGGGGGGACTCACAGATACGCAGTATTTT. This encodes CASSYVGGGGLTDTQYF.

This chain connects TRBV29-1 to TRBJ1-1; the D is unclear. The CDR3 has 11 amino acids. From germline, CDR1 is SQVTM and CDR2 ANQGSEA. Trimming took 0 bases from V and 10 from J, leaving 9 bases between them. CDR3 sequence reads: CSVEDLPGAFF. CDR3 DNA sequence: TGCAGCGTTGAAGACTTGCCGGGAGCTTTCTTT.

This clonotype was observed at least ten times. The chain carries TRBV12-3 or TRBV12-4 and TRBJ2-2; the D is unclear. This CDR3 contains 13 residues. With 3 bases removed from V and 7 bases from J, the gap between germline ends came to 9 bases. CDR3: CASSFNGVGELFF. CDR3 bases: TGTGCCAGCAGTTTCAATGGGGTCGGGGAGCTGTTTTTT.

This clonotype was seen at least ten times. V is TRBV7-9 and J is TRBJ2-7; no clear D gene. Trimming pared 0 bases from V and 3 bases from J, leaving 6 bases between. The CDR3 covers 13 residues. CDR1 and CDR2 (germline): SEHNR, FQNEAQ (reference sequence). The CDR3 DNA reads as TGTGCCAGCAGCTTAGCGCACCTCTACGAGCAGTACTTC. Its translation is CASSLAHLYEQYF.

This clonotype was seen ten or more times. CDR3 sequence (DNA): TGCGCCAGCAGCCAAGATAGGGCGGCAGGGACCTACGAGCAGTACTTC. The encoded protein is CASSQDRAAGTYEQYF. The V and J genes are TRBV4-3 and TRBJ2-7; tentatively, D is TRBD1 (5 bases). The CDR3 is 16 residues long. Trimming cost V 0 bases and J 2 bases, with 14 bases left between them. The V gene's germline CDR1 is LGHNA and CDR2 YSLEER.

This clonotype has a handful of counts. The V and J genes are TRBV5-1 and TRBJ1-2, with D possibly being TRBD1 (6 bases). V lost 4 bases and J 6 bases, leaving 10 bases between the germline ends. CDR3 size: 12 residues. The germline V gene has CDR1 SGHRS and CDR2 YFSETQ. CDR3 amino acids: CASSTGQDGYTF. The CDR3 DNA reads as TGCGCCAGCAGCACGGGACAAGATGGCTACACCTTC.

CDR3 region: CSVEDRGITDTQYF. In nucleotides, the CDR3 is TGCAGCGTTGAAGACAGGGGAATCACAGATACGCAGTATTTT. The V gene is TRBV29-1, the J gene TRBJ2-3; weak D call: TRBD1 (6 bases). The CDR3 totals 14 residues. V lost 0 bases and J 2 bases, leaving 9 bases between the germline ends. The germline V gene has CDR1 SQVTM and CDR2 ANQGSEA.

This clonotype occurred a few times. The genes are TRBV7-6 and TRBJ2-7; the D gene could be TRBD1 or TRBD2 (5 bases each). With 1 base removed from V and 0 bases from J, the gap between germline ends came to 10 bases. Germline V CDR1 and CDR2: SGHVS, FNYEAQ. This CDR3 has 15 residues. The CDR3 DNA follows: TGTGCCAGCAGCTTAGAGCCAGGGAGCTCCTACGAGCAGTACTTC. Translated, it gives CASSLEPGSSYEQYF.

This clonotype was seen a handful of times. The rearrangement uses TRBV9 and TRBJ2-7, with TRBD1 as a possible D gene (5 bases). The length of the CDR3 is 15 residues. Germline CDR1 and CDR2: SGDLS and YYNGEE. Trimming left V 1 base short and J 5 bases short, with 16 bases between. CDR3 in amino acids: CASSVSWGPKDEQYF. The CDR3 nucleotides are TGTGCCAGCAGCGTAAGCTGGGGCCCGAAAGACGAGCAGTACTTC.

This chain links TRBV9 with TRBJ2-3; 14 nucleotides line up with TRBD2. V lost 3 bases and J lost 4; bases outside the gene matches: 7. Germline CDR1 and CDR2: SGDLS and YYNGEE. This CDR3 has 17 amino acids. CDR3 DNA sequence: TGTGCCAGCAGCGGCCGACTAGCGGGGGGGTTGGCAGATACGCAGTATTTT. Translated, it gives CASSGRLAGGLADTQYF.